The 27 T cell receptor beta chains presented below share a single source sample, sequenced in a study of PD-1 blockade in classical Hodgkin lymphoma. Every patient was affected by relapse after autologous stem cell transplantation, while exposure to brentuximab vedotin was not uniform. The protocol was immunoSEQ multiplex PCR, while the TCRdb copy is restricted to in-frame clones and leaves out a portion. Seen here are approximately 57,000 clones, roughly 90% observed once, and the top ten hold about 9.4%. Sample: peripheral blood mononuclear cells (PBMCs), taken before the second cycle of nivolumab. The receptor set was obtained from a human donor with classical Hodgkin lymphoma.

In DNA form, the CDR3 reads TGTGCCAGCAGCGCACCCCCGGGACAGGGCCCCACGGAAGCTTTCTTT. It codes for CASSAPPGQGPTEAFF. The chain links TRBV7-9 to TRBJ1-1; 9 bases align to TRBD1. This CDR3 is 16 amino acids long. From germline, CDR1 is SEHNR and CDR2 FQNEAQ (reference sequence). With 5 bases clipped from V and 8 bases from J, the junction kept 15 bases outside the gene matches. The variable domain in full, completed from reference TRBV7-9 and TRBJ1-1, reads DTGVSQNPRHKITKRGQNVTFRCDPISEHNRLYWYRQTLGQGPEFLTYFQNEAQLEKSRLLSDRFSAERPKGSFSTLEIQRTEQGDSAMYLCASSAPPGQGPTEAFFGQGTRLTVV.

V is TRBV5-1 and J is TRBJ2-3; D is undetermined. The ends were cut back, 6 bases at V and 5 bases at J, with 19 bases in the middle. CDR3 length: 15 residues. Germline CDR1 reads SGHRS; CDR2 reads YFSETQ. In nucleotides, the CDR3 is TGCGCCAGCACTAAGGGTCCCAAACTACTAGATACGCAGTATTTT. It translates to CASTKGPKLLDTQYF.

J is TRBJ2-1 and V is TRBV29-1, with 8 bases lining up with TRBD1. The germline CDR1 and CDR2 sequences are SQVTM and ANQGSEA. V gave up 7 bases and J gave up 4 bases; unmatched junction bases: 9. This CDR3 has 14 amino acids. The CDR3 reads CSGAQGALYNEQFF. CDR3 DNA: TGCAGCGGTGCCCAGGGGGCCCTATACAATGAGCAGTTCTTC.

This chain uses TRBV2 with TRBJ1-4; D possibly corresponds to TRBD1 (5 bases). Germline CDR1 and CDR2: SNHLY and FYNNEI. The CDR3 totals 15 residues. V lost 1 base and J 3 bases, leaving 9 bases between the germline ends. CDR3 sequence (DNA): TGTGCCAGCAGTGAAGGTTGGGGGGCTAATGAAAAACTGTTTTTT. Amino acids: CASSEGWGANEKLFF.

The chain uses TRBV7-3 and TRBJ2-7, with D tentatively TRBD1 or TRBD2 (6 bases each). Germline values: CDR1 SGHTA, CDR2 FQGTGA. The V end was cut by 3 bases, the J end by 2 bases, with 14 bases between. The CDR3 has 15 residues. Here the CDR3 DNA reads TGTGCCAGCAGCTTCGGCAGTAGGGGGGCCTACGAGCAGTACTTC. Protein: CASSFGSRGAYEQYF.

The chain is built from TRBV5-6 and TRBJ2-1; 9 bases match TRBD1. The trim removed 2 bases at V and 4 bases at J, leaving 4 bases unmatched. The CDR3 consists of 15 residues. The V gene's germline CDR1 is SGHDT and CDR2 YYEEEE. CDR3 in amino acids: CASSFGDRAYNEQFF. The CDR3 DNA sequence: TGTGCCAGCAGCTTCGGGGACAGGGCTTACAATGAGCAGTTCTTC.

In DNA form, the CDR3 reads TGTGCCAGCAGGGACCAAGGGTATGGCTACACCTTC. Its translation: CASRDQGYGYTF. This chain joins TRBV25-1 and TRBJ1-2; D call uncertain. The CDR3 totals 12 residues. Germline V gives CDR1 MGHDK, CDR2 SYGVNS. Deletions cut 6 bases from V and 5 bases from J, with 10 bases between.

V is TRBV19 and J is TRBJ2-7, with 10 bases lining up with TRBD2. With 2 bases clipped from V and 3 bases from J, the junction kept 10 bases outside the gene matches. The CDR3 is 17 residues long. Germline CDR1 reads LNHDA; CDR2 reads SQIVND (reference sequence). CDR3 sequence: CASSIWLAGVGNYEQYF. The CDR3 DNA reads TGTGCCAGTAGTATATGGCTAGCGGGAGTAGGGAACTACGAGCAGTACTTC.

The rearrangement uses TRBV11-1 and TRBJ1-1, with 8 nucleotides matching TRBD1. V was pared by 3 bases and J by 0 bases, with 6 bases of the junction left unmatched. Germline CDR1 reads SGHAT; CDR2 reads FQDESV (reference sequence). The CDR3 runs 16 residues. CDR3 in amino acids: CASSFRWTGMNTEAFF. Written as DNA, the CDR3 is TGTGCCAGCAGCTTTAGGTGGACAGGGATGAACACTGAAGCTTTCTTT.

This chain connects TRBV9 to TRBJ2-5, with D maybe TRBD2 (6 bases). Germline V gene data show CDR1 as SGDLS and CDR2 as YYNGEE. The germline V and J ends were trimmed by 0 bases and 4 bases, with 13 bases remaining between them. The CDR3 runs 15 residues. The CDR3 spells CASSVGAGSSETQYF. The CDR3 DNA is TGTGCCAGCAGCGTAGGGGCGGGATCTTCAGAGACCCAGTACTTC.

This sequence joins TRBV28 and TRBJ2-3, with 10 bases aligning to TRBD2. The CDR3 is 14 amino acids. Germline CDR1 and CDR2: MDHEN and SYDVKM. Trimming cost V 6 bases and J 5 bases; bases outside gene matches: 5. CDR3 in amino acids: CASSPRTSGDTQYF. DNA of the CDR3: TGTGCCAGCAGCCCCCGGACTAGCGGAGATACGCAGTATTTT.

The V gene is TRBV7-2, the J gene TRBJ1-6, with D unresolved. V was cut by 3 bases and J by 3 bases, with 15 bases left in between. The CDR3 runs to 17 residues. The germline CDR1 and CDR2 sequences are SGHTA and FQGNSA. The CDR3 DNA sequence: TGTGCCAGCAGCTTCGGGAGTATGAGTTTCTATAATTCACCCCTCCACTTT. Residues: CASSFGSMSFYNSPLHF.

V and J are TRBV6-6 and TRBJ2-1; possible D gene TRBD2, 6 bases. The germline V gene has CDR1 MNHNY and CDR2 SVGAGI (reference sequence). The length of the CDR3 is 16 residues. V gave up 1 base and J gave up 5 bases, with 15 bases separating them. The CDR3 DNA follows: TGTGCCAGCAGTTACTATGGAGGGGAACCTCACAATGAGCAGTTCTTC. Its translation: CASSYYGGEPHNEQFF.

The chain couples TRBV19 to TRBJ2-1; 10 bases match TRBD2. The CDR3 sequence is 15 residues long. Germline assignment: CDR1 LNHDA and CDR2 SQIVND (reference sequence). V shed 6 bases, J shed 6 bases, and the junction held 8 bases outside the gene matches. CDR3 in amino acids: CASSILAGAGNEQFF. The CDR3 DNA reads as TGTGCCAGTAGCATTCTAGCGGGGGCGGGCAATGAGCAGTTCTTC.

The chain recombines TRBV27 with TRBJ2-7; 7 bases agree with TRBD1. The trim removed 6 bases at V and 2 bases at J, leaving 4 bases unmatched. The CDR3 spans 13 residues. CDR1 is MNHEY and CDR2 is SMNVEV in the germline V gene (reference sequence). The CDR3 protein is CASRSTGAYEQYF. The CDR3 coding sequence is TGTGCCAGCAGATCAACAGGGGCCTACGAGCAGTACTTC.

V and J are TRBV6-6 and TRBJ2-5, with D hard to call. Germline V gene sequence: CDR1 MNHNY, CDR2 SVGAGI (reference sequence). The CDR3 runs 11 residues. Between the trimmed V and J ends, which lost 2 bases and 7 bases, there was a span of 5 bases. In DNA, the CDR3 is TGTGCCAGCAGTTACCATGGGACCCAGTACTTC. As protein: CASSYHGTQYF.

J is TRBJ2-3 and V is TRBV27; possibly TRBD1 for D (6 bases). Germline V gene lookup returns CDR1 MNHEY and CDR2 SMNVEV (reference sequence). V shed 4 bases and J shed 0 bases, with 11 bases lying between them. CDR3 length: 15 amino acids. The CDR3 nucleotides read TGTGCCAGCAGTTCCTCTACAGGGAGCACAGATACGCAGTATTTT. It translates to CASSSSTGSTDTQYF.

J is TRBJ2-1 and V is TRBV28; D unclear. CDR3 length: 17 amino acids. The germline CDR1 and CDR2 sequences are MDHEN and SYDVKM. With 3 bases removed from V and 0 bases from J, the gap between germline ends came to 15 bases. The CDR3 here is CASSFLSAPSSYNEQFF. The DNA of the CDR3 is TGTGCCAGCAGTTTTCTGTCAGCGCCAAGCTCCTACAATGAGCAGTTCTTC.

The chain recombines TRBV5-3 with TRBJ2-4, with 8 bases aligning to TRBD2. TRBV5-3 is an ORF for which the function is uncertain. Trimming took 7 bases from V and 1 from J; bases not matched to a gene: 25. The CDR3 is 21 residues long. The CDR3 loop is CARLPLRSGSILGWAKNIQYF. CDR3 DNA: TGTGCCAGATTGCCCTTGAGGAGCGGGAGTATTTTAGGTTGGGCCAAAAACATTCAGTACTTC.

The chain joins TRBV5-8 to TRBJ2-3; possible D gene TRBD1, 6 bases. The V and J ends lost 4 bases and 4 bases respectively, with 16 bases between them. The length of the CDR3 is 15 residues. Germline V gene data show CDR1 as SGHTS and CDR2 as YDEGEE. The CDR3 coding sequence is TGTGCCAGCAGCCCAAAGACAGGAATCGCAGATACGCAGTATTTT. Amino acid sequence: CASSPKTGIADTQYF.

This clone is a singleton in its sample. The chain couples TRBV23-1 to TRBJ2-7; the D call may be TRBD1 or TRBD2 (5 bases each). TRBV23-1 counts as an open reading frame of uncertain function. Trimming cost V 6 bases and J 2 bases, with 17 bases left between them. This CDR3 spans 15 amino acids. DNA of the CDR3: TGCGCCAGCAGCGCCGGGGCCCCAAAGGCCTACGAGCAGTACTTC. It encodes CASSAGAPKAYEQYF.

The chain uses TRBV2 and TRBJ2-5; D is uncertain. CDR1 is SNHLY, CDR2 FYNNEI, per germline. This CDR3 region has 13 residues. V was pared by 7 bases and J by 4 bases, with 13 bases between. The CDR3 here is CASNYPLGETQYF. In DNA, the CDR3 is TGTGCCAGCAACTACCCTTTAGGAGAGACCCAGTACTTC.

The rearrangement links TRBV7-2 to TRBJ2-7; perhaps TRBD2 as D (6 bases). CDR3 length equals 14 residues. Trimming cost V 1 base and J 0 bases, with 7 bases left between them. The germline gives CDR1 SGHTA, CDR2 FQGNSA. The CDR3 spells CASSLGGTSYEQYF. The CDR3 DNA reads TGTGCCAGCAGCTTAGGCGGGACCTCCTACGAGCAGTACTTC.

The chain employs TRBV4-1 and TRBJ2-1; no reliable D call. The CDR3 has 17 amino acids. Between the trimmed V and J ends, which lost 0 bases and 4 bases, there was a span of 16 bases. CDR1 MGHRA and CDR2 YSYEKL come from the germline V gene. CDR3: CASSQDSASNGYNEQFF. In DNA form, the CDR3 reads TGCGCCAGCAGCCAAGATTCGGCCAGCAATGGGTACAATGAGCAGTTCTTC.

V usage is TRBV5-1 and J usage is TRBJ1-5; D not resolved. CDR3 size: 13 residues. V lost 2 bases to trimming and J lost 7 bases, with 10 bases between them. Germline loops: CDR1 SGHRS, CDR2 YFSETQ. The CDR3 nucleotides read TGCGCCAGCAGCTTCGAAGGTTCCCAGCCCCAGCATTTT. Translated: CASSFEGSQPQHF.

V usage is TRBV5-1 and J usage is TRBJ2-3, with D unresolved. Germline CDR1 and CDR2: SGHRS and YFSETQ. This CDR3 has 15 residues. With 3 bases removed from V and 0 bases from J, the gap between germline ends came to 11 bases. The CDR3 coding sequence is TGCGCCAGCAGCTACTCGAGACCTAGCACAGATACGCAGTATTTT. This sequence encodes CASSYSRPSTDTQYF.

The chain uses TRBV15 and TRBJ2-5; D is unclear. Between the trimmed V and J ends, which lost 5 bases and 2 bases, there was a span of 9 bases. The CDR3 sequence is 13 residues long. Germline V CDR1 and CDR2: LNHNV, YYDKDF (reference sequence). The CDR3 nucleotides read TGTGCCACCAGCGGCCAGATTCAAGAGACCCAGTACTTC. This sequence encodes CATSGQIQETQYF.